Reported below is one T cell receptor (beta chain). Its antigen is unknown. Because the CDR3 is missing its conserved closing phenylalanine or tryptophan, this is likely a read error. cDNA specific to TCR beta was made from 500 ng of total RNA, with a constant-region primer employed for priming. Investigators got TCR beta libraries out of three nested multiplex PCR rounds, done with slightly modified ARM-PCR. Both of the initial two PCR rounds ran for around 9 cycles and employed TRBV1-TRBV30 forward primers alongside a C-beta reverse primer. Using its own MiXCR run on the multiplex PCR reads, TCRdb lists one record per CDR3 protein. Of tens of thousands of distinct CDR3 sequences listed, nearly 80% are singletons. From unsorted bulk tissue weighing 20-30 mg, DNA and RNA were co-extracted. The entry originates in a study of tumor-infiltrating lymphocytes in primary liver carcinoma. Study information: Samples produced roughly 3.5 to 7.13 million productive TCRbeta reads, comparable across tissue types.

The CDR3 spans 16 residues. Per the germline V gene, CDR1 is LGHNA and CDR2 is YNFKEQ. Study results and caveats: Tumor-adjacent and tumor-blood pairs displayed less overlap than did pairs of tumor regions.

This clonotype was sampled from a man aged 40-50 years with primary liver carcinoma and hepatitis B virus infection. The specimen was liver tumor tissue from sampling region 3. Documented subset: tumor region T3, left-lateral pole. The V and J genes are TRBV4-2 and TRBJ2-3, with D possibly being TRBD1 or TRBD2 (5 bases each). In DNA, the CDR3 is TGTGCTAGCAGCCAACGGTCCGGGGCCTCAGTGGATACGCAGTATGTT. It yields the protein CASSQRSGASVDTQYV.